Each of the 14 T cell receptor beta chains below was sequenced from the same sample in a study of identical twins. TCRdb redid the calling of the 5' RACE reads with MiXCR, one entry per CDR3 protein. The data show about 300,000 distinct CDR3 sequences, roughly 12% seen once. The same sample was also studied in work on yellow fever vaccine responses in identical twins.

Sequencing was carried out using CD8+ T cells sorted from blood. The receptor source for this set is a woman aged 18-29 years in good health.

This chain's CDR3 is CASSEERRDNEQFF. In DNA form, the CDR3 reads TGTGCCAGCAGTGAAGAGCGCAGGGACAATGAGCAGTTCTTC. The chain links TRBV2 to TRBJ2-1; D may be TRBD1 (5 bases). CDR1 SNHLY and CDR2 FYNNEI come from the germline V gene. V was shortened by 1 base and J by 5 bases, with 9 bases between the two germline ends. The CDR3 is 14 residues long.

This chain joins TRBV11-1 and TRBJ2-1; 9 nucleotides match TRBD1. The CDR3 covers 18 residues. Germline CDR1 and CDR2: SGHAT and FQDESV (reference sequence). Unmatched junction bases numbered 11, after V lost 4 bases and J lost 1 base. Here the CDR3 DNA reads TGTGCCAGCAGCTCGGGACAGGGACGTCGGGGATCCTACAATGAGCAGTTCTTC. Residues: CASSSGQGRRGSYNEQFF.

This rearrangement joins TRBV7-6 to TRBJ2-5; the match to TRBD2 covers 10 bases. Trimming at V came to 8 bases and at J to 5 bases, leaving 11 bases not matched to a gene. The CDR3 totals 15 residues. Germline lookup yields CDR1 SGHVS and CDR2 FNYEAQ. CDR3 amino acids: CASGLAGGPQETQYF. The CDR3 region has the DNA TGTGCCAGCGGTTTAGCGGGGGGCCCCCAGGAGACCCAGTACTTC.

The rearrangement joins TRBV7-9 to TRBJ2-2; 7 bases are a match to TRBD1. Germline CDR1 reads SEHNR; CDR2 reads FQNEAQ (reference sequence). Unmatched junction bases numbered 11, after V lost 4 bases and J lost 6 bases. The CDR3 runs 16 residues. Here the CDR3 reads CASSSSRTGDPGELFF. The DNA of the CDR3 is TGTGCCAGCAGCTCAAGCAGGACAGGCGATCCCGGGGAGCTGTTTTTT.

This clonotype was recorded a few times. J is TRBJ2-5 and V is TRBV4-1; D is perhaps TRBD1 (6 bases). V gave up 0 bases and J gave up 5 bases, with 13 bases separating them. The CDR3 is 15 amino acids. Germline CDR1 reads MGHRA; CDR2 reads YSYEKL. DNA for the CDR3: TGCGCCAGCAGCCAAGATTGGGGGCAGGGGGAGACCCAGTACTTC. The encoded protein is CASSQDWGQGETQYF.

This clonotype was counted ten times or more. V usage is TRBV27 and J usage is TRBJ2-2; D ambiguous. The V end was cut by 5 bases, the J end by 1 base, with 11 bases between. CDR1 MNHEY and CDR2 SMNVEV come from the germline V gene (reference sequence). The CDR3 spans 15 residues. The chain's CDR3 is CASSIGLLNTGELFF. The CDR3 DNA follows: TGTGCCAGCAGTATCGGGTTGTTGAACACCGGGGAGCTGTTTTTT.

This clonotype has a handful of counts. CDR3 amino acids: CASSPRTGGASSNEQFF. In DNA, the CDR3 is TGTGCCAGCAGCCCTAGGACAGGGGGCGCCAGTAGCAATGAGCAGTTCTTC. The chain uses TRBV11-2 and TRBJ2-1; 11 bases are shared with TRBD1. In germline, CDR1 is SGHAT, CDR2 FQNNGV. The junction had 12 bases not matched to a gene; V was cut back by 5 bases and J by 6 bases. This CDR3 is built from 17 residues.

V usage is TRBV5-6 and J usage is TRBJ1-1, with a possible D match to TRBD1 (5 bases). Germline V lookup: CDR1 SGHDT, CDR2 YYEEEE. V was trimmed by 4 bases and J by 3 bases, leaving 22 bases between them. CDR3 length: 17 residues. CDR3 sequence (DNA): TGTGCCAGCAGCCCGCCAGGGTTGGTGTTACCGGACACTGAAGCTTTCTTT. Amino acid sequence: CASSPPGLVLPDTEAFF. Together with reference TRBV5-6 and TRBJ1-1, the CDR3 gives the full variable domain: DAGVTQSPTHLIKTRGQQVTLRCSPKSGHDTVSWYQQALGQGPQFIFQYYEEEERQRGNFPDRFSGHQFPNYSSELNVNALLLGDSALYLCASSPPGLVLPDTEAFFGQGTRLTVV.

Many counts were recorded for this clonotype. The chain has TRBV5-6 and TRBJ2-1, with TRBD2 identical over 7 bases. The CDR3 totals 15 residues. The V and J ends lost 2 bases and 7 bases, in that order; junction bases with no gene match: 9. Germline V gives CDR1 SGHDT, CDR2 YYEEEE. CDR3 loop: CASSLGREWGNEQFF. In DNA form, the CDR3 reads TGTGCCAGCAGCTTAGGGCGGGAGTGGGGGAATGAGCAGTTCTTC.

This clonotype appeared a few times. V is TRBV4-1 and J is TRBJ2-7; TRBD2 agrees at 11 bases. The CDR3 is made up of 16 amino acids. Germline V lookup: CDR1 MGHRA, CDR2 YSYEKL. The ends lost 3 bases at V and 3 bases at J; junction bases unmatched: 7. The chain's CDR3 is CASSQALAGGRYEQYF. The CDR3 region has the DNA TGCGCCAGCAGCCAGGCTTTAGCGGGAGGGCGCTACGAGCAGTACTTC.

The gene calls are TRBV20-1 and TRBJ2-7; 7 positions match TRBD2. CDR3 size: 16 residues. The V gene's germline CDR1 is DFQATT and CDR2 SNEGSKA (reference sequence). With V trimmed by 0 bases and J by 6 bases, 14 bases remained unmatched. The CDR3 sequence is CSARDWRERLGFEQYF. The CDR3, as DNA: TGCAGTGCTAGAGACTGGCGGGAGAGGTTGGGTTTCGAGCAGTACTTC.

J is TRBJ2-7 and V is TRBV11-3, with D perhaps assigned TRBD1 or TRBD2 (5 bases each). Per the germline V gene, CDR1 is SGHNT and CDR2 is YENEEA. The CDR3 covers 12 residues. Trimming cost V 5 bases and J 7 bases, with 12 bases left between them. In DNA form, the CDR3 reads TGTGCCAGCAGCGGCAGGGAGCCGGAGCAGTACTTC. It specifies CASSGREPEQYF.

This clonotype has ten or more counts. This chain links TRBV5-1 with TRBJ2-1; D is tentatively TRBD1 or TRBD2 (5 bases each). Germline lookup yields CDR1 SGHRS and CDR2 YFSETQ. The CDR3 is 15 amino acids. Trimming stripped 3 bases from V and 3 bases from J, with 13 bases between. CDR3 nucleotide sequence: TGCGCCAGCAGCTACCGGGACGGGAACTACAATGAGCAGTTCTTC. This sequence encodes CASSYRDGNYNEQFF.

Many counts were recorded for this clonotype. V gene TRBV3-1 combines with J gene TRBJ2-1, with D perhaps given as TRBD1 or TRBD2 (5 bases each). CDR3 size: 13 residues. Germline V gene lookup returns CDR1 LGHDT and CDR2 YNNKEL (reference sequence). V was clipped by 4 bases and J by 5 bases, with 9 bases between them. Here the CDR3 DNA reads TGTGCCAGCAGCCCGGGACCACACAATGAGCAGTTCTTC. Its translation: CASSPGPHNEQFF.